This passage covers 18 T cell receptor beta chains from one sample sequenced in a study of T-cell memory formation after mild COVID-19 (dated by TCRdb to about 2021). The library was produced with 5' RACE. TCRdb shows the sequencer as Illumina NovaSeq 6000. TCRdb reanalyzed the raw reads on its own, using fastp at Q25 for trimming and MiXCR for clone calling, and kept in-frame beta chains. One record per CDR3 amino acid sequence lists the most common genes and DNA. The sample table contains some 250,000 distinct CDR3 sequences; only one count was recorded for approximately 9% of them. The ten largest make up around 23% of the sample. Sequencing used PBMCs or a T cell subset sorted from them (not recorded which). These receptors were obtained from a man aged 18 to 30 who had mild COVID-19 (a few samples of this study predate the infection). The sample titles of this study are shuffled in the database, so cell type and time point are left out; the donor was told from shared clones.

The chain employs TRBV4-1 and TRBJ2-5, with D possibly matching TRBD2 (5 bases). The V and J ends lost 1 base and 7 bases respectively, with 19 bases between them. The germline V gene has CDR1 MGHRA and CDR2 YSYEKL. The CDR3 length is 16 residues. In nucleotides, the CDR3 is TGCGCCAGCAGCCAAGCCCTCCGGGATGTCAGCGGGACCCAGTACTTC. Amino acids: CASSQALRDVSGTQYF.

This clonotype has more than one count but fewer than ten. This chain joins TRBV10-3 and TRBJ2-1; 9 nucleotides match TRBD2. The CDR3 extends over 17 amino acids. The junction had 9 bases not matched to a gene; V was cut back by 3 bases and J by 3 bases. Germline V gives CDR1 ENHRY, CDR2 SYGVKD. Here the CDR3 DNA reads TGTGCCATCAGTGAAATGGCTAGCGGGGATTACTACAATGAGCAGTTCTTC. Translating gives CAISEMASGDYYNEQFF.

V usage is TRBV5-1 and J usage is TRBJ1-1; D is perhaps TRBD1 (6 bases). Trimming pared 4 bases from V and 2 bases from J, leaving 12 bases between. CDR1 is SGHRS and CDR2 is YFSETQ in the germline V gene. The CDR3 covers 14 residues. CDR3 sequence reads: CASSMRTANTEAFF. The CDR3, as DNA: TGCGCCAGCAGCATGCGGACAGCCAACACTGAAGCTTTCTTT.

This clonotype was observed a few times. The chain couples TRBV10-3 to TRBJ1-1, with TRBD1 identical over 7 bases. Trimming cost V 10 bases and J 1 base; bases outside gene matches: 6. Germline loops: CDR1 ENHRY, CDR2 SYGVKD. The CDR3 extends over 13 amino acids. The CDR3 sequence is CATMGTENTEAFF. For the CDR3, the DNA is TGTGCCACCATGGGGACAGAGAACACTGAAGCTTTCTTT.

V gene TRBV30 combines with J gene TRBJ2-5; D is undetermined. This CDR3 has 13 residues. V lost 0 bases, J lost 5 bases, and 10 bases lay in between. Per the germline V gene, CDR1 is GTSNPN and CDR2 is SVGIG (reference sequence). The CDR3 here is CAWSVRLRETQYF. Here the CDR3 DNA reads TGTGCCTGGAGTGTGCGGCTCCGGGAGACCCAGTACTTC.

This clonotype was detected only a few times. This chain links TRBV4-3 with TRBJ2-5, with D possibly matching TRBD2 (6 bases). The CDR3 is 14 amino acids. Trimming removed 7 bases at V and 4 bases at J, with 16 bases between. Per germline, CDR1 LGHNA and CDR2 YSLEER. The CDR3 loop is CASTHRTMRETQYF. In DNA, the CDR3 is TGCGCCAGCACACATCGGACTATGAGAGAGACCCAGTACTTC.

This clonotype showed up just a few times. This chain uses TRBV19 with TRBJ2-2; D gene unclear. V shed 4 bases and J shed 7 bases, with 10 bases lying between them. This CDR3 has 13 amino acids. Germline CDR1 is LNHDA and CDR2 is SQIVND (reference sequence). Here the CDR3 DNA reads TGTGCCAGTAGTACTGACATAGGCGGGGAGCTGTTTTTT. Its translation: CASSTDIGGELFF.

This clonotype was counted only a few times. J is TRBJ1-5 and V is TRBV7-9; 12 nucleotides match TRBD1. Trimming removed 5 bases from V and 1 base from J; junction bases left unmatched: 9. CDR1 is SEHNR, CDR2 FQNEAQ, per germline (reference sequence). This CDR3 has 18 amino acids. The CDR3 DNA follows: TGTGCCAGCAGCCAACCCGGGACAGGGGGCAGGAGCAATCAGCCCCAGCATTTT. This sequence encodes CASSQPGTGGRSNQPQHF.

The V call is TRBV7-2, the J call TRBJ2-3; D is uncertain. This CDR3 is 13 amino acids long. The germline V gene has CDR1 SGHTA and CDR2 FQGNSA. The V gene lost 4 bases and the J gene lost 6 bases, with 11 bases spanning the gap. The CDR3 DNA sequence: TGTGCCAGCAGCTCTGTAGAGAGGGATACGCAGTATTTT. Protein product: CASSSVERDTQYF.

This clonotype was observed a few times. J is TRBJ1-2 and V is TRBV12-3 or TRBV12-4, with no clear D. The CDR3 has 13 residues. V lost 1 base, J lost 7 bases, and 10 bases lay in between. For the CDR3, the DNA is TGTGCCAGCAGTTTAGAGGAAAAGGCTGGCTACACCTTC. Protein product: CASSLEEKAGYTF.

The chain employs TRBV7-9 and TRBJ1-1, with a tentative D call TRBD1 (6 bases). Trimming removed 5 bases from V and 1 base from J, with 14 bases in between. The CDR3 is made up of 15 amino acids. The V gene's germline CDR1 is SEHNR and CDR2 FQNEAQ (reference sequence). CDR3: CASSLSLGGNTEAFF. The CDR3 DNA is TGTGCCAGCAGCCTGAGTCTAGGGGGGAACACTGAAGCTTTCTTT.

This clonotype has a count of ten or more. The rearrangement uses TRBV5-1 and TRBJ2-1, with D hard to call. Trimming stripped 2 bases from V and 10 bases from J, with 7 bases between. Germline V gene lookup returns CDR1 SGHRS and CDR2 YFSETQ. CDR3 length equals 11 residues. The chain's CDR3 is CASSFGTEQFF. Here the CDR3 DNA reads TGCGCCAGCAGCTTTGGCACAGAGCAGTTCTTC.

This clonotype was picked up one time. The chain employs TRBV20-1 and TRBJ2-5; D perhaps matches TRBD2 (6 bases). V lost 6 bases, J lost 5 bases, and 19 bases lay in between. Per the germline V gene, CDR1 is DFQATT and CDR2 is SNEGSKA (reference sequence). The CDR3 extends over 14 amino acids. CDR3 region: CSAAATSFWETQYF. The CDR3 bases are TGCAGTGCCGCGGCCACTAGCTTCTGGGAGACCCAGTACTTC.

This clonotype showed up many times. This chain's CDR3 is CASSAGMNTGELFF. The CDR3 DNA reads TGTGCCAGCAGTGCCGGAATGAACACCGGGGAGCTGTTTTTT. The V and J genes are TRBV12-3 or TRBV12-4 and TRBJ2-2, with no clear D. CDR3 length equals 14 residues. Trimming took 5 bases from V and 1 from J, leaving 8 bases between them.

This clonotype occurred a few times. The chain couples TRBV9 to TRBJ2-3; D not certain. Trimming took 3 bases from V and 6 from J, leaving 8 bases between them. Germline V gives CDR1 SGDLS, CDR2 YYNGEE. This CDR3 contains 12 residues. The DNA for the CDR3 is TGTGCCAGCAGCGCCTTGGGGGATACGCAGTATTTT. This codes for CASSALGDTQYF.

This clonotype was observed a handful of times. The J gene is TRBJ2-5, the V gene TRBV20-1; D is perhaps TRBD1 (7 bases). The CDR3 is 15 residues long. V gave up 0 bases and J gave up 4 bases, with 15 bases separating them. Per the germline V gene, CDR1 is DFQATT and CDR2 is SNEGSKA (reference sequence). The CDR3 reads CSAREGGNRGETQYF. Here the CDR3 DNA reads TGCAGTGCTAGAGAGGGAGGAAACAGGGGAGAGACCCAGTACTTC.

V gene TRBV4-3 combines with J gene TRBJ2-1, with TRBD1 identical over 7 bases. CDR3 length: 14 amino acids. Germline V gene data show CDR1 as LGHNA and CDR2 as YSLEER. Unmatched junction bases numbered 4, after V lost 2 bases and J lost 6 bases. The CDR3 DNA reads as TGCGCCAGCAGCCAACGTCGACAGGGCAATGAGCAGTTCTTC. It encodes CASSQRRQGNEQFF.

This clonotype was detected many times. The V and J genes are TRBV5-1 and TRBJ2-7; TRBD1 is a possible D gene (6 bases). CDR1 is SGHRS, CDR2 YFSETQ, per germline. Trimming shortened V by 4 bases and J by 7 bases, and 21 bases separated the two germline ends. The CDR3 contains 15 residues. CDR3 DNA sequence: TGCGCCAGCAGCCCGGGTGGGGGCCCGGAGGAAGAGCAGTACGTC. Translated: CASSPGGGPEEEQYV.